This TCR beta chain appears in the sequencing data of a study of cytomegalovirus exposure and HLA in healthy donors. Study-wide results and caveats: According to reports, the classifier identified cytomegalovirus status with high specificity and sensitivity.

A multiplex PCR was run with 60 Vbeta primers and 13 Jbeta primers. Here immunoSEQ multiplex PCR was the method, and the copy in TCRdb shows in-frame clones only, minus some. This sample carries over 95,000 clones, approximately 80% of them seen once, and the ten largest clones take approximately 2.4%. As concerns this clone: Its antigen is unidentified.

The source of this sequence is a female donor in good health and CMV-seronegative. Specimen: PBMCs.

The CDR3, as DNA: TGTGCCAGCAGCTTAGACAGGATTGGGGAAAAACTGTTTTTT. The encoded protein is CASSLDRIGEKLFF. The chain uses TRBV11-2 and TRBJ1-4; D is ambiguous. The CDR3 is made up of 14 amino acids. The ends were cut back, 0 bases at V and 8 bases at J, with 10 bases in the middle. Per the germline V gene, CDR1 is SGHAT and CDR2 is FQNNGV.